The source of this TCR beta chain is a study of T cells in Graves' hyperthyroidism and ophthalmopathy. Points on this clonotype: Its specificity is unknown.

Study results and caveats: For ophthalmopathy, model prediction preceded onset by a median 6.5 months. Most clonotypes expanded in the thyroid (above 0.001) were also present in blood.

Stable Graves' hyperthyroidism denoted no ophthalmopathy progression over 18 months. The CDR3 is 14 residues long. Per germline, CDR1 ENHRY and CDR2 SYGVKD. J lost 5 bases, V lost 2 bases, and 1 base had no gene match. Regions amplified from RNA transcripts were the TCR beta CDR3 regions. First-round RT-PCR targeting the TCR CDR3 was performed with the HTBI primer set. TCRdb ran MiXCR on the multiplex PCR reads and lists one entry per CDR3 protein. The top ten clones hold around 7.7% of a sample with fewer than 750,000 distinct CDR3 sequences, more than 45% of them seen once. The TCR sequence derives from a woman under 30 with Graves' hyperthyroidism. What was sequenced was peripheral blood or thyroid tissue (not recorded which). V and J are TRBV10-3 and TRBJ2-2; 8 bases fit TRBD2. The CDR3 reads CAISEQRGTGELFF. CDR3 DNA: TGTGCCATCAGTGAGCAGCGGGGGACCGGGGAGCTGTTTTTT.